Listed below are T cell receptor beta chains from one sample, sequenced in a study of shared clonotypes between healthy human individuals. Here immunoSEQ multiplex PCR was the method, and the copy in TCRdb shows in-frame clones only, minus some. The data hold 2 million to 3 million clones, with over 85% observed a single time. Sample: naive CD4+ T cells sorted from blood. The receptors stem from a young man in good health. CDR3s include the opening cysteine and the closing phenylalanine or tryptophan. D genes are given only for firm matches. For some rows the clone size is stated as once, few or many, or as a class when expanded; others skip it.

size,J,D,V,CDR3,DNA
-,TRBJ2-2,TRBD1,TRBV5-1,CASSVGTANTGELFF,TGCGCCAGCAGCGTCGGGACAGCGAACACCGGGGAGCTGTTTTTT
-,TRBJ2-3,-,TRBV7-9,CASSLHETDTQYF,TGTGCCAGCAGCTTACACGAGACAGATACGCAGTATTTT
-,TRBJ1-5,-,TRBV7-2,CASAPGHSNQPQHF,TGTGCCAGCGCTCCGGGGCATAGCAATCAGCCCCAGCATTTT
-,TRBJ1-2,-,TRBV19,CASSIVTDAYGYTF,TGTGCCAGTAGTATAGTGACGGACGCCTATGGCTACACCTTC
once,TRBJ1-2,TRBD1,TRBV27,CASRIQGATNYGYTF,TGTGCCAGCAGAATTCAGGGGGCAACAAACTATGGCTACACCTTC
once,TRBJ1-2,-,TRBV14,CASSHRGANYGYTF,TGTGCCAGCAGCCACCGGGGGGCTAACTATGGCTACACCTTC
-,TRBJ1-4,TRBD1,TRBV7-9,CASSSGQAGNEKLFF,TGTGCCAGCAGCTCGGGACAGGCCGGGAATGAAAAACTGTTTTTT
-,TRBJ1-1,-,TRBV20-1,CSALGLAEAFF,TGCAGTGCTTTGGGGCTGGCTGAAGCTTTCTTT
-,TRBJ2-5,TRBD1,TRBV5-4,CASKTRGQGGSRETQYF,TGTGCCAGCAAGACGAGAGGACAGGGGGGTTCGCGCGAGACCCAGTACTTC
once,TRBJ2-7,-,TRBV20-1,CSARGNYEQYF,TGCAGTGCTAGGGGAAACTACGAGCAGTACTTC
-,TRBJ2-1,-,TRBV19,CASSMISNNGNEQFF,TGTGCCAGTAGTATGATATCAAACAACGGAAATGAGCAGTTCTTC
once,TRBJ2-6,TRBD1,TRBV15,CATSRTGQIRFGANVLTF,TGTGCCACCAGCAGAACGGGACAGATAAGATTTGGGGCCAACGTCCTGACTTTC
-,TRBJ1-1,-,TRBV7-8,CASSLVDWRREAFF,TGTGCCAGCAGCTTAGTAGACTGGAGACGAGAAGCTTTCTTT
-,TRBJ1-6,-,TRBV28,CASSLFEGSPLHF,TGTGCCAGCAGTTTATTTGAGGGGTCACCCCTCCACTTT
-,TRBJ2-2,-,TRBV6-1,CASSGGPRDTGELFF,TGTGCCAGCAGTGGGGGGCCGAGGGACACCGGGGAGCTGTTTTTT
once,TRBJ2-2,TRBD1,TRBV5-6,CASSGTGRVGELFF,TGTGCCAGCTCCGGGACAGGGAGGGTCGGGGAGCTGTTTTTT
once,TRBJ2-5,-,TRBV6-5,CASSYGTPRETQYF,TGTGCCAGCAGTTATGGCACACCTCGCGAGACCCAGTACTTC
-,TRBJ2-1,-,TRBV9,CASSVDGGYNEQFF,TGTGCCAGCAGCGTAGACGGGGGCTACAATGAGCAGTTCTTC
-,TRBJ2-7,-,TRBV10-3,CATKGVDEQYF,TGTGCCACAAAGGGGGTAGACGAGCAGTACTTC
-,TRBJ2-7,TRBD1,TRBV6-6,CASRTGDRSSYEQYF,TGTGCCAGCAGAACGGGGGACAGGAGCTCCTACGAGCAGTACTTC
-,TRBJ2-7,-,TRBV6-5,CASSNSRLDEQYF,TGTGCCAGCAGCAACTCTAGGTTGGACGAGCAGTACTTC
-,TRBJ2-7,TRBD2,TRBV5-1,CASSLGQGGSEQYF,TGCGCCAGCAGCTTAGGTCAGGGAGGGAGCGAGCAGTACTTC
-,TRBJ2-2,TRBD2,TRBV2,CASSETRGGPNTGELFF,TGTGCCAGCAGTGAAACCCGCGGGGGGCCGAACACCGGGGAGCTGTTTTTT
-,TRBJ2-3,TRBD2,TRBV5-4,CASSPATSGSTDTQYF,TGTGCCAGCAGCCCTGCGACTAGCGGGAGCACAGATACGCAGTATTTT
-,TRBJ1-1,-,TRBV2,CASSEWEMNTEAFF,TGTGCCAGCAGTGAGTGGGAAATGAACACTGAAGCTTTCTTT
-,TRBJ1-3,-,TRBV7-2,CASSLGWGAGNTIYF,TGTGCCAGCAGCTTAGGATGGGGGGCTGGAAACACCATATATTTT
-,TRBJ2-7,TRBD2,TRBV9,CASSVGAGGYEQYF,TGTGCCAGCAGCGTAGGAGCGGGAGGCTACGAGCAGTACTTC
-,TRBJ2-7,-,TRBV29-1,CSVEDLAYERYF,TGCAGCGTTGAAGACTTGGCCTACGAGCGGTACTTC
-,TRBJ2-1,TRBD1,TRBV7-2,CASSPRQGPYNEQFF,TGTGCCAGCAGCCCAAGACAGGGGCCGTACAATGAGCAGTTCTTC
-,TRBJ2-7,-,TRBV2,CASSVDTTSGEQYF,TGTGCCAGCAGTGTGGACACAACTTCGGGGGAGCAGTACTTC
once,TRBJ1-2,TRBD1,TRBV25-1,CATDRGYGYTF,TGTGCCACCGACAGGGGCTATGGCTACACCTTC
-,TRBJ2-1,-,TRBV11-3,CASSLQGNEQFF,TGTGCCAGCAGCTTACAAGGGAATGAGCAGTTCTTC
-,TRBJ1-6,-,TRBV20-1,CSGQGDSPLHF,TGCAGTGGCCAAGGGGATTCACCCCTCCACTTT
-,TRBJ2-7,-,TRBV6-6,CASQGGSYEQYF,TGTGCCAGCCAGGGGGGCTCCTACGAGCAGTACTTC
-,TRBJ1-1,-,TRBV18,CASSPQVRALRPTEAFF,TGTGCCAGCTCACCACAGGTGCGGGCCCTAAGGCCCACTGAAGCTTTCTTT
-,TRBJ1-5,TRBD1,TRBV19,CATTRDRWNQPQHF,TGTGCCACCACCCGGGACAGGTGGAATCAGCCCCAGCATTTT
-,TRBJ2-7,TRBD2,TRBV5-6,CASSRSGGGYEQYF,TGTGCCAGCAGCCGCAGCGGGGGTGGCTACGAGCAGTACTTC
-,TRBJ1-6,-,TRBV28,CASSLTWEPAGALHF,TGTGCCAGCAGTTTAACCTGGGAGCCAGCGGGGGCCCTCCACTTT
-,TRBJ2-7,-,TRBV10-1,CASSTGTGFYEQYF,TGCGCCAGCAGCACCGGGACCGGATTCTACGAGCAGTACTTC
-,TRBJ2-5,-,TRBV10-3,CAISEPPGSQETQYF,TGTGCCATCAGTGAACCCCCAGGGAGTCAAGAGACCCAGTACTTC
-,TRBJ1-1,-,TRBV6-5,CASSPPRGRPTEAFF,TGTGCCAGCAGTCCTCCCAGGGGCAGACCCACTGAAGCTTTCTTT
-,TRBJ2-5,-,TRBV6-1,CASSEHRGPLQETQYF,TGTGCCAGCAGTGAACACCGGGGGCCATTACAAGAGACCCAGTACTTC
-,TRBJ2-4,-,TRBV4-3,CASSQGGGAKNIQYF,TGCGCCAGCAGCCAGGGAGGGGGGGCCAAAAACATTCAGTACTTC
-,TRBJ1-6,-,TRBV30,CAWSREKRSYNSPLHF,TGTGCCTGGAGTAGGGAGAAACGCTCCTATAATTCACCCCTCCACTTT
-,TRBJ1-5,-,TRBV30,CAWSLGNSNQPQHF,TGTGCCTGGAGTTTAGGGAATAGCAATCAGCCCCAGCATTTT
-,TRBJ2-2,-,TRBV7-2,CASSLGTLNTGELFF,TGTGCCAGCAGCTTAGGGACGCTGAACACCGGGGAGCTGTTTTTT
-,TRBJ2-7,TRBD2,TRBV5-1,CASSLVTGGSYEQYF,TGCGCCAGCAGCTTGGTTACGGGGGGATCCTACGAGCAGTACTTC
-,TRBJ2-3,TRBD1,TRBV13,CASSSSGTETIIGTQYF,TGTGCCAGCAGCTCCTCCGGGACAGAGACGATTATTGGTACGCAGTATTTT
-,TRBJ1-2,-,TRBV5-6,CASSLAGASGYTF,TGTGCCAGCAGCTTGGCAGGGGCGAGTGGCTACACCTTC
once,TRBJ1-1,TRBD1,TRBV6-5,CASSLRTGWTEAFF,TGTGCCAGCAGCTTAAGGACAGGGTGGACTGAAGCTTTCTTT
-,TRBJ2-1,TRBD2,TRBV29-1,CSVETAGGFYNEQFF,TGCAGCGTTGAGACGGCGGGGGGGTTCTACAATGAGCAGTTCTTC
once,TRBJ1-5,TRBD1,TRBV5-4,CASSEGQGANQPQHF,TGTGCCAGCAGCGAGGGACAGGGGGCGAATCAGCCCCAGCATTTT
-,TRBJ2-7,TRBD1,TRBV25-1,CASSEAGTGYYEQYF,TGTGCCAGCAGTGAGGCCGGGACAGGATACTACGAGCAGTACTTC
-,TRBJ2-3,TRBD2,TRBV5-6,CASSLYGGTDTQYF,TGTGCCAGCAGCTTGTACGGGGGGACAGATACGCAGTATTTT
-,TRBJ2-1,TRBD2,TRBV7-2,CASSPVAGDHNEQFF,TGTGCCAGCAGCCCGGTGGCGGGAGACCACAATGAGCAGTTCTTC
-,TRBJ1-2,-,TRBV14,CASSQVPNYGYTF,TGTGCCAGCAGCCAAGTTCCGAACTATGGCTACACCTTC
-,TRBJ1-5,-,TRBV2,CASSRQATEDSNQPQHF,TGTGCCAGCAGTAGGCAGGCGACGGAGGATAGCAATCAGCCCCAGCATTTT